The present entry profiles one T cell receptor beta chain with its context. The antigen is undetermined. TCRdb called the 5' RACE reads again in MiXCR, with one record for every CDR3 protein. The table has some 560,000 distinct CDR3 sequences, around 16% seen once; the top ten hold roughly 17%. CDR3 length equals 17 residues. The data originate from a study of T cells after yellow fever vaccination. On the study more broadly: Fractions low in cell number were prepared with SMART-Seq v4 Ultra Low Input.

General study results and limits: Clones from primary vaccination mostly reappeared after the booster (around 97% CD4, roughly 87% CD8).

This receptor was obtained from a man aged 18 to 35 who received the YFV17D yellow fever vaccine. The sequencing here drew on PBMCs, taken 5 to 6 days after the first yellow fever vaccination. The rearrangement uses TRBV21-1 and TRBJ1-2; the tabulated D call, TRBD1, remains unverified against the DNA. TRBV21-1 is deemed a pseudogene. The CDR3 DNA reads TGTGCCAGCAGCATGACAGGGCGGCCATCACGTCCCTATGGCTACACCTTC. Translation: CASSMTGRPSRPYGYTF.